A selection of T cell receptor beta chains follows, all from one sample in a study of blood T cell repertoires in COVID-19. Sequencing was performed with immunoSEQ multiplex PCR; in TCRdb, only in-frame clones are kept and a portion is missing. This sample yields tens of thousands of clones, of which roughly 80% are seen a single time; 18% belongs to the top ten. The sequencing sample was made of peripheral blood. Receptor source: a woman aged 55-75 years with acute or convalescent COVID-19. The CDR3 runs from the conserved cysteine through the conserved F or W. D genes are given only for firm matches. Rows give clone size only sometimes, using once, few, many, or a class for an expanded clone.

abundance	v_gene	d_gene	j_gene	CDR3nt	CDR3aa
-	TRBV27	-	TRBJ2-5	TGTGCCAGCAGTTTAACCCGGGAGGAGACCCAGTACTTC	CASSLTREETQYF
-	TRBV9	TRBD1	TRBJ1-1	TGTGCCAGCAGCGTAGCACCTACAGGGGTTGTGAACACTGAAGCTTTCTTT	CASSVAPTGVVNTEAFF
-	TRBV7-2	TRBD1	TRBJ1-3	TGTGCCAGCAGCTTAGTCCCGGGACAGGGAAACACCATATATTTT	CASSLVPGQGNTIYF
-	TRBV18	-	TRBJ2-2	TGTGCCAGCTCACCACAACAGGCAAAGGGCACCGGGGAGCTGTTTTTT	CASSPQQAKGTGELFF
-	TRBV7-7	TRBD1	TRBJ2-2	TGTGCTAGCAGCAGCCGGGACAGGTTGGCCGGGGAGCTGTTTTTT	CASSSRDRLAGELFF
few	TRBV9	-	TRBJ1-6	TGTGCCAGCAGTAGGATGGCAGGGGATAATTCACCCCTCCACTTT	CASSRMAGDNSPLHF
few	TRBV10-3	TRBD1	TRBJ1-2	TGTGCCATCAGCGCTGACAGGGCAGCGTATGGCTACACCTTC	CAISADRAAYGYTF
-	TRBV7-2	-	TRBJ1-5	TGTGCCAGCAGCTTAGGCTCGGGAGGGGGACGGATCTTTCCCCAGCATTTT	CASSLGSGGGRIFPQHF
-	TRBV7-2	-	TRBJ1-5	TGTGCCAGCAGCCCCAGTTACAATCAGCCCCAGCATTTT	CASSPSYNQPQHF
-	TRBV24-1	-	TRBJ1-1	TGTGCCACCAGTGCCCTAGGAGGGGAAGGCACTGAAGCTTTCTTT	CATSALGGEGTEAFF
-	TRBV7-9	TRBD1	TRBJ2-7	TGTGCCAGCAGCCTTCTGGACAGGTCCTACGAGCAGTACTTC	CASSLLDRSYEQYF
once	TRBV29-1	TRBD1	TRBJ1-1	TGCAGCGTTTGGAGACAGGGGGGCACTGAAGCTTTCTTT	CSVWRQGGTEAFF
-	TRBV3-1/TRBV3-2	TRBD2	TRBJ2-1	TGTGCCAGCAGCCGGGGGGGTAATGAGCAGTTCTTC	CASSRGGNEQFF
-	TRBV14	TRBD1	TRBJ1-4	TGTGCCAGCAGCCAGAGGGGACAGGTTGAAGGTGAAAAACTGTTTTTT	CASSQRGQVEGEKLFF
once	TRBV30	TRBD1	TRBJ1-1	TGTGCCTGGAGGCCTACGGGACAGGGACGAGAAGCTTTCTTT	CAWRPTGQGREAFF
-	TRBV5-1	TRBD1	TRBJ1-6	TGCGCCAGCAGCGGTGGGACAGCTAATTCACCCCTCCACTTT	CASSGGTANSPLHF
-	TRBV18	-	TRBJ1-2	TGTGCCAGCTCACCCGAGGGAGACACCGGCTATGGCTACACCTTC	CASSPEGDTGYGYTF
-	TRBV4-1	-	TRBJ2-2	TGCGCCAGCAGCAGACAGACGAACACCGGGGAGCTGTTTTTT	CASSRQTNTGELFF
-	TRBV2	TRBD2	TRBJ2-5	TGTGCCAGCAGTCCGGGACTAGCAGAAGAGACCCAGTACTTC	CASSPGLAEETQYF
few	TRBV5-1	-	TRBJ1-1	TGCGCCAGCAGCTTGGCCACGGGGGAACACGCTTTCTTT	CASSLATGEHAFF
-	TRBV5-1	TRBD1	TRBJ1-3	TGCGCCAGCAGCTTGGAAGGGACAGGGGGCGCTGGAAACACCATATATTTT	CASSLEGTGGAGNTIYF
-	TRBV6-1	-	TRBJ1-5	TGTGCCAGCAGTGAAAAGAGTGGGTTCGGTTCCCTAGATAAACAGCATTTT	CASSEKSGFGSLDKQHF